These 13 T cell receptor beta chains share one sample of origin, sequenced in a study of tumor-infiltrating lymphocytes in localized non-small cell lung cancer. Sequencing was performed with immunoSEQ multiplex PCR; in TCRdb, only in-frame clones are kept and a portion is missing. This table holds about 13,000 clones, approximately 73% found once. Sample: uninvolved lung tissue not adjacent to the tumor. The origin of the receptors is a human donor with non-small cell lung cancer.

The chain employs TRBV20-1 and TRBJ1-6, with D maybe TRBD1 (6 bases). V lost 6 bases and J lost 14, with 14 bases in between. The CDR3 runs to 11 residues. From germline, CDR1 is DFQATT and CDR2 SNEGSKA (reference sequence). This CDR3 is CSANRARALHF. Here the CDR3 DNA reads TGCAGTGCAAACAGGGCCCGTGCCCTCCACTTT.

The sample holds a few counts of this clone. This chain joins TRBV28 and TRBJ1-1, with no clear D. The germline V gene encodes CDR1 MDHEN and CDR2 SYDVKM. This CDR3 is built from 13 residues. The germline V and J ends were trimmed by 5 bases and 6 bases, with 13 bases remaining between them. In DNA, the CDR3 is TGTGCCAGCAGTCAGACTGCCAGACCTGAAGCTTTCTTT. Its translation: CASSQTARPEAFF. The whole variable domain, filled in from reference TRBV28 and TRBJ1-1, reads DVKVTQSSRYLVKRTGEKVFLECVQDMDHENMFWYRQDPGLGLRLIYFSYDVKMKEKGDIPEGYSVSREKKERFSLILESASTNQTSMYLCASSQTARPEAFFGQGTRLTVV.

The chain joins TRBV19 to TRBJ2-3, with 9 nucleotides matching TRBD2. J lost 4 bases, V lost 5 bases, and 7 bases had no gene match. Germline values: CDR1 LNHDA, CDR2 SQIVND (reference sequence). The CDR3 spans 15 residues. This chain's CDR3 is CASSRVAGVSDTQYF. CDR3 bases: TGTGCCAGTAGTCGGGTAGCGGGAGTATCAGATACGCAGTATTTT.

The CDR3 DNA reads TGTGCCAGCAGTTATATGGCTAGCGGGAGCACAGATACGCAGTATTTT. Translation gives CASSYMASGSTDTQYF. This sequence joins TRBV6-6 and TRBJ2-3; TRBD2 aligns across 8 bases. Germline lookup yields CDR1 MNHNY and CDR2 SVGAGI (reference sequence). The V and J ends lost 3 bases and 0 bases, in that order; junction bases with no gene match: 5. The CDR3 totals 16 residues.

The count of this clone is one. This chain connects TRBV29-1 to TRBJ2-1, with 10 bases lining up with TRBD2. The germline CDR1 and CDR2 sequences are SQVTM and ANQGSEA. The CDR3 loop spans 15 amino acids. CDR3 nucleotide sequence: TGCACCAACCGAGCGGGGGGGACCTCCTACAATGAGCAGTTCTTC. Amino acid sequence: CTNRAGGTSYNEQFF.

V gene TRBV5-4 combines with J gene TRBJ1-1; 7 bases line up with TRBD1. There are 14 residues in the CDR3. Germline V lookup: CDR1 SGHNT, CDR2 YYREEE (reference sequence). J lost 0 bases, V lost 4 bases, and 3 bases had no gene match. The CDR3 reads CASSQGGLNTEAFF. The DNA for the CDR3 is TGTGCCAGCAGCCAGGGGGGGTTGAACACTGAAGCTTTCTTT.

In its sample, this clone is medium-sized. The rearrangement joins TRBV19 to TRBJ1-2, with D perhaps TRBD1 (5 bases). The CDR3 has 15 residues. V lost 0 bases and J 2 bases, leaving 10 bases between the germline ends. The V gene's germline CDR1 is LNHDA and CDR2 SQIVND (reference sequence). This CDR3 reads CASSIDLGVNYGYTF. CDR3 in DNA: TGTGCCAGTAGTATAGACCTGGGGGTGAACTATGGCTACACCTTC.

The genes are TRBV11-2 and TRBJ2-5; 10 bases are a match to TRBD2. CDR3 length equals 16 residues. The V gene end was trimmed by 7 bases and the J gene end by 4 bases; junction bases not matched to a gene: 12. CDR1 SGHAT and CDR2 FQNNGV come from the germline V gene. The CDR3 region has the DNA TGTGCCAGCAACCACGGGCTAGCGGGGGATCCAGAGACCCAGTACTTC. Translation gives CASNHGLAGDPETQYF.

This rearrangement joins TRBV7-2 to TRBJ1-2; D gene unclear. The germline V and J ends were trimmed by 6 bases and 4 bases, with 12 bases remaining between them. This CDR3 is 13 amino acids long. Germline CDR1 and CDR2: SGHTA and FQGNSA. This CDR3 is CASRADGIYGYTF. The DNA for the CDR3 is TGTGCCAGCAGAGCGGACGGCATCTATGGCTACACCTTC.

This clone is termed large (0.1 to 1%). V and J are TRBV11-2 and TRBJ1-4; 8 positions agree with TRBD1. V lost 4 bases to trimming and J lost 8 bases; unmatched junction nucleotides: 9. The CDR3 covers 15 residues. Germline CDR1 is SGHAT and CDR2 is FQNNGV. CDR3 sequence: CASSSQQGVGEKLFF. CDR3 bases: TGTGCCAGCAGCTCACAACAGGGGGTCGGGGAAAAACTGTTTTTT.

This clone was recorded only once. This chain uses TRBV5-4 with TRBJ1-1; D remains ambiguous. V was trimmed by 0 bases and J by 3 bases, leaving 12 bases between them. CDR1 SGHNT and CDR2 YYREEE come from the germline V gene (reference sequence). The CDR3 runs 15 residues. CDR3 residues: CASSLASGLDTEAFF. As DNA, the CDR3 is TGTGCCAGCAGCTTGGCATCGGGATTGGACACTGAAGCTTTCTTT.

This clone was seen a handful of times. The V call is TRBV13, the J call TRBJ2-7, with 8 bases matching TRBD1. The CDR3 loop spans 14 amino acids. From germline, CDR1 is PRHDT and CDR2 FYEKMQ (reference sequence). The junction had 5 bases not matched to a gene; V was cut back by 5 bases and J by 2 bases. The CDR3: CASSIRQGPYEQYF. The CDR3 DNA reads TGTGCCAGCAGCATAAGACAGGGGCCCTACGAGCAGTACTTC.

This sequence joins TRBV28 and TRBJ2-1, with unresolved D. CDR1 and CDR2 from the germline V gene are MDHEN and SYDVKM. The CDR3 length is 15 residues. The V end was cut by 6 bases, the J end by 1 base, with 13 bases between. Here the CDR3 reads CASRGFAVSYNEQFF. The CDR3 DNA is TGTGCCAGCAGAGGGTTCGCGGTATCCTACAATGAGCAGTTCTTC.